The 7 T cell receptor beta chains given below trace back to one sample, sequenced in a study of blood T cell repertoires in COVID-19. Data came from immunoSEQ multiplex PCR; TCRdb stores just in-frame clones and leaves some out. The table has 150,000 to 200,000 clones, 82% seen once. The specimen was peripheral blood. The receptors were gathered from a woman in her thirties or forties with COVID-19, enrolled during active disease.

The genes are TRBV27 and TRBJ1-1; a possible D gene is TRBD1 (5 bases). The V gene lost 5 bases and the J gene lost 4 bases, with 11 bases spanning the gap. Germline CDR1 reads MNHEY; CDR2 reads SMNVEV (reference sequence). The CDR3 spans 13 residues. CDR3 sequence reads: CASSTTQATEAFF. CDR3 nucleotide sequence: TGTGCCAGCAGTACGACACAGGCCACTGAAGCTTTCTTT.

The J gene is TRBJ2-1, the V gene TRBV5-4, with TRBD2 matching over 8 bases. The junction had 5 bases not matched to a gene; V was cut back by 1 base and J by 8 bases. Per germline, CDR1 SGHNT and CDR2 YYREEE (reference sequence). The CDR3 covers 14 residues. In nucleotides, the CDR3 is TGTGCCAGCAGCTTGTACGGGGGGGCTTATGAGCAGTTCTTC. Its translation: CASSLYGGAYEQFF.

The chain has TRBV30 and TRBJ2-3; possible D gene TRBD2, 5 bases. The V gene lost 5 bases and the J gene lost 6 bases, with 15 bases spanning the gap. Germline CDR1 and CDR2: GTSNPN and SVGIG (reference sequence). The CDR3 runs 13 residues. In nucleotides, the CDR3 is TGTGCCTGGGCAGAGGGTCGTTCGGATACGCAGTATTTT. This translates into CAWAEGRSDTQYF. The variable domain in full, completed from reference TRBV30 and TRBJ2-3, reads SQTIHQWPATLVQPVGSPLSLECTVEGTSNPNLYWYRQAAGRGLQLLFYSVGIGQISSEVPQNLSASRPQDRQFILSSKKLLLSDSGFYLCAWAEGRSDTQYFGPGTRLTVL.

This sequence joins TRBV5-4 and TRBJ2-5, with D possibly TRBD2 on 6 matching bases. Germline CDR1 SGHNT, CDR2 YYREEE (reference sequence). This CDR3 is built from 15 residues. Trimming shortened V by 1 base and J by 4 bases, and 14 bases separated the two germline ends. DNA of the CDR3: TGTGCCAGCAGCTTGAGTCCGGGAGTGTTAGAGACCCAGTACTTC. Translating gives CASSLSPGVLETQYF. Supplemented by reference TRBV5-4 and TRBJ2-5, the full variable domain reads ETGVTQSPTHLIKTRGQQVTLRCSSQSGHNTVSWYQQALGQGPQFIFQYYREEENGRGNFPPRFSGLQFPNYSSELNVNALELDDSALYLCASSLSPGVLETQYFGPGTRLLVL.

A single count supports this clone. V and J are TRBV7-8 and TRBJ2-3; 9 nucleotides line up with TRBD1. Germline V gene sequence: CDR1 SGHVS, CDR2 FQNEAQ. V was clipped by 5 bases and J by 0 bases; unmatched bases: 6. The length of the CDR3 is 16 residues. The CDR3 DNA reads TGTGCCAGCAGCCCAGGACAGGGGACCAGCACAGATACGCAGTATTTT. Protein: CASSPGQGTSTDTQYF.

J is TRBJ2-3 and V is TRBV19; D might be TRBD2 (6 bases). Germline V gives CDR1 LNHDA, CDR2 SQIVND (reference sequence). This CDR3 region has 14 residues. V lost 5 bases and J lost 6, with 15 bases in between. CDR3 sequence reads: CASSLGGVLDTQYF. As DNA, the CDR3 is TGTGCCAGTAGTCTGGGGGGAGTCTTGGATACGCAGTATTTT.

The chain couples TRBV3-1 (or the pseudogene TRBV3-2) to TRBJ1-2; D call uncertain. The germline CDR1 and CDR2 sequences are LGHDT and YNNKEL (reference sequence). The CDR3 totals 13 residues. The V gene lost 4 bases and the J gene lost 0 bases, with 6 bases spanning the gap. CDR3 in amino acids: CASSLNSNYGYTF. The CDR3 coding sequence is TGTGCCAGCAGCCTAAATTCTAACTATGGCTACACCTTC.